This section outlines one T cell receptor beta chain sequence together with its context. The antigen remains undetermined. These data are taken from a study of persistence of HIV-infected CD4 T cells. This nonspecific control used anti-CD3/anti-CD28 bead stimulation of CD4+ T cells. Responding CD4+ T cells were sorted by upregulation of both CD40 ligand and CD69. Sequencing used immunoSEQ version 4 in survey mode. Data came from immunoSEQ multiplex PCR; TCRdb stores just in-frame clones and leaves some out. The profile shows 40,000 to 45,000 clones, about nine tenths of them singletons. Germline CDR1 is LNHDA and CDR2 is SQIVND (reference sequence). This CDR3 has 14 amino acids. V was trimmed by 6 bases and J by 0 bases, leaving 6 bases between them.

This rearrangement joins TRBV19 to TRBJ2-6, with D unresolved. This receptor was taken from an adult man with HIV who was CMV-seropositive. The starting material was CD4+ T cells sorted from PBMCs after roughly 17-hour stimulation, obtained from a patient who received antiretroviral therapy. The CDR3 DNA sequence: TGTGCCAGTAGGAGTGTCTCTGGGGCCAACGTCCTGACTTTC. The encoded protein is CASRSVSGANVLTF.